These 2 T cell receptor beta chains came from one sample sequenced in a study of T-cell memory formation after mild COVID-19. MiXCR, applied by TCRdb to the 5' RACE reads, yields one record per CDR3 protein. The data hold approximately 82,000 distinct CDR3 sequences, with 9.5% to 15% observed a single time. The sample comprised PBMCs or a T cell subset sorted from them (not recorded which). The receptors originated from a young man who had mild COVID-19 (a few samples of this study predate the infection). Cell type and time point are not known.

In DNA, the CDR3 is TGCGCCAGCCGGTCACTAGGGGAGCAGTTCTTC. It is translated as CASRSLGEQFF. This chain joins TRBV5-1 and TRBJ2-1; D perhaps matches TRBD2 (5 bases). The CDR3 consists of 11 residues. V was cut by 7 bases and J by 10 bases, with 12 bases left in between. The germline V gene encodes CDR1 SGHRS and CDR2 YFSETQ.

This clonotype was recorded at least ten times. The rearrangement joins TRBV3-1 to TRBJ2-7; TRBD2 aligns across 8 bases. V shed 4 bases and J 3 bases; nucleotides not matched to a gene: 2. Looked up from germline, CDR1 is LGHDT and CDR2 is YNNKEL (reference sequence). This CDR3 comprises 13 residues. The CDR3 loop reads CASSPRGGYEQYV. Written as DNA, the CDR3 is TGTGCCAGCAGCCCCCGGGGGGGCTACGAGCAGTACGTC.